The 2 T cell receptor beta chains given below trace back to one sample, sequenced in a study of shared clonotypes between healthy human individuals. TCRdb's table, derived via immunoSEQ multiplex PCR, lists solely in-frame clones and lacks some. The sample holds 2 million to 2.5 million clones; more than 90% are singletons and the top ten take around 0.13%. The specimen was naive CD4+ T cells sorted from blood. The subset was: CD45RA+ positively selected. The receptors stem from a man between 18 and 29 years old in good health.

This clone was picked up a small number of times. The gene calls are TRBV7-8 and TRBJ1-6; no definite D call. The CDR3 is 12 amino acids. Germline V gene sequence: CDR1 SGHVS, CDR2 FQNEAQ. V was clipped by 3 bases and J by 8 bases, with 5 bases between them. The DNA of the CDR3 is TGTGCCAGCAGCTTGATACATTCACCCCTCCACTTT. This gives the protein CASSLIHSPLHF.

The chain is built from TRBV7-9 and TRBJ2-7, with TRBD2 matching 7 bases. With 0 bases clipped from V and 2 bases from J, the junction kept 4 bases outside the gene matches. CDR3 length: 15 amino acids. CDR1 SEHNR and CDR2 FQNEAQ come from the germline V gene (reference sequence). The CDR3 region has the DNA TGTGCCAGCAGCTTAGCTACCGGGGGGACCTACGAGCAGTACTTC. It yields the protein CASSLATGGTYEQYF.